Sequencing of this TCR beta chain was carried out in a study of T cells after yellow fever vaccination. Study results and caveats: Though weaker, the secondary response peaked faster, on day 5 versus 15.

UMIs were added to TCR cDNA along with a universal primer site when it was made by 5'RACE template switching. Via MiXCR, TCRdb re-called the 5' RACE reads, giving one row per CDR3 protein. This sample has about 200,000 distinct CDR3 sequences, with 3% to 4% found just once. The sample holds a few counts of this clonotype. Its antigen is unknown. The CDR3 has 14 amino acids. V lost 1 base and J lost 7, with 13 bases in between. Germline CDR1 LGHDT, CDR2 YNNKEL (reference sequence). This chain connects TRBV3-1 to TRBJ1-2; D may be TRBD1 (5 bases). Sequenced material: CD4+ T cells sorted from PBMCs, taken 10 days after the yellow fever booster vaccination. The clonotype comes from a man between 18 and 29 years old who received the YFV17D yellow fever vaccine. The CDR3: CASSQAPRVPGYTF. The CDR3 DNA follows: TGTGCCAGCAGCCAAGCGCCCAGGGTTCCTGGCTACACCTTC.